These 31 T cell receptor beta chains were all obtained from the same sample, sequenced in a study of cytomegalovirus exposure and HLA in healthy donors. PCR involved 60 Vbeta and 13 Jbeta primers. Some clones are missing from TCRdb's copy, which holds only in-frame ones; the method was immunoSEQ multiplex PCR. The sample lists under 250,000 clones, more than 75% occurring once. Sequenced sample: PBMCs. These receptors all come from a male donor in good health and CMV-seronegative.

The chain has TRBV9 and TRBJ2-1; 9 nucleotides align to TRBD2. This CDR3 has 16 amino acids. The V and J ends lost 0 bases and 10 bases, in that order; junction bases with no gene match: 11. The germline CDR1 and CDR2 sequences are SGDLS and YYNGEE. CDR3 sequence reads: CASSVGSQRGASEQFF. The DNA for the CDR3 is TGTGCCAGCAGCGTAGGTTCCCAGCGGGGGGCCTCGGAGCAGTTCTTC.

The genes are TRBV14 and TRBJ2-3; D gene unclear. There are 14 residues in the CDR3. V shed 1 base and J shed 2 bases, with 7 bases lying between them. The germline gives CDR1 SGHDN, CDR2 FVKESK. CDR3 sequence: CASSQVVDTDTQYF. CDR3 coding DNA: TGTGCCAGCAGCCAAGTAGTAGACACAGATACGCAGTATTTT.

This clone came up many times. The chain couples TRBV15 to TRBJ2-7; D is unclear. The CDR3 is 13 amino acids. V shed 0 bases and J shed 4 bases, with 7 bases lying between them. Germline CDR1 and CDR2: LNHNV and YYDKDF (reference sequence). The CDR3 DNA sequence: TGTGCCACCAGCAGAGACTCAACTTACGAGCAGTACTTC. Amino acid sequence: CATSRDSTYEQYF.

The V gene is TRBV27, the J gene TRBJ2-5; D perhaps matches TRBD1 (5 bases). CDR3 length equals 13 residues. Trimming stripped 1 base from V and 2 bases from J, with 5 bases between. Germline V gene data show CDR1 as MNHEY and CDR2 as SMNVEV (reference sequence). DNA of the CDR3: TGTGCCAGCAGTTTATACAGGCAAGAGACCCAGTACTTC. Its translation is CASSLYRQETQYF.

Points on this clone: The same CDR3 is also encoded by other DNA sequences in this sample. The V call is TRBV7-3, the J call TRBJ1-1; D not certain. Germline V CDR1 and CDR2: SGHTA, FQGTGA. This CDR3 has 13 residues. V lost 6 bases, J lost 2 bases, and 10 bases lay in between. This CDR3 reads CASRRQSNTEAFF. In DNA form, the CDR3 reads TGTGCCAGCAGGAGGCAGAGTAACACTGAAGCTTTCTTT. The full variable domain, completed using reference TRBV7-3 and TRBJ1-1, is GAGVSQTPSNKVTEKGKYVELRCDPISGHTALYWYRQSLGQGPEFLIYFQGTGAADDSGLPNDRFFAVRPEGSVSTLKIQRTERGDSAVYLCASRRQSNTEAFFGQGTRLTVV.

The chain recombines TRBV6-1 with TRBJ2-2; D gene unclear. This CDR3 is 13 amino acids long. Trimming removed 4 bases at V and 5 bases at J, with 8 bases between. From germline, CDR1 is MNHNS and CDR2 SASEGT. CDR3 residues: CASSVTSTGELFF. The CDR3 DNA reads TGTGCCAGCAGTGTAACTTCTACCGGGGAGCTGTTTTTT.

The J gene is TRBJ1-1, the V gene TRBV7-2; 7 bases align to TRBD1. Germline CDR1 and CDR2: SGHTA and FQGNSA. The CDR3 extends over 14 amino acids. Germline trimming cut 7 bases from V and 2 bases from J; bases unmatched to any gene: 7. The DNA for the CDR3 is TGTGCCAGCAAACAGGGGTGGGGTAACACTGAAGCTTTCTTT. Its translation is CASKQGWGNTEAFF.

The chain links TRBV18 to TRBJ2-1; D remains unclear. The CDR3 loop spans 16 amino acids. The ends were cut back, 3 bases at V and 0 bases at J, with 12 bases in the middle. The germline V gene encodes CDR1 KGHSH and CDR2 LQKENI. The CDR3 region is CASSPRAPPSYNEQFF. In nucleotides, the CDR3 is TGTGCCAGCTCACCCCGAGCTCCCCCCTCCTACAATGAGCAGTTCTTC.

As concerns this clone: Compared with germline, one end of the junction differs, possibly owing to a read error. This sequence joins TRBV6-1 and TRBJ2-3; a weak D match, TRBD2 (6 bases). Germline CDR1 and CDR2: MNHNS and SASEGT. The CDR3 totals 17 residues. CDR3: CASREDSGPPLTDTQYF. CDR3 bases: TGTGCCAGCAGAGAAGACAGCGGGCCACCTCTCACAGATACGCAGTATTTT.

The chain has TRBV4-1 and TRBJ2-7; 8 bases align to TRBD2. Germline V gives CDR1 MGHRA, CDR2 YSYEKL. This CDR3 is built from 17 residues. Trimming cost V 0 bases and J 6 bases; bases outside gene matches: 13. The CDR3 protein is CASSQDDGSGSSTEQYF. DNA of the CDR3: TGCGCCAGCAGCCAAGATGACGGGAGCGGGAGCTCGACCGAGCAGTACTTC.

This clone showed up just a few times. This rearrangement joins TRBV6-5 to TRBJ1-5; D remains ambiguous. V was pared by 0 bases and J by 4 bases, with 4 bases between. Germline lookup yields CDR1 MNHEY and CDR2 SVGAGI. The CDR3 sequence is 13 residues long. The CDR3 DNA reads as TGTGCCAGCAGTTACTCGAGGAATCAGCCCCAGCATTTT. Amino acids: CASSYSRNQPQHF.

The chain couples TRBV28 to TRBJ2-6, with D perhaps matching TRBD1 (5 bases). V lost 0 bases, J lost 2 bases, and 14 bases lay in between. The germline CDR1 and CDR2 sequences are MDHEN and SYDVKM. CDR3 length: 18 amino acids. The CDR3 sequence is CASSLWDTTITGANVLTF. The CDR3 DNA is TGTGCCAGCAGTTTATGGGACACCACGATAACTGGGGCCAACGTCCTGACTTTC.

The genes are TRBV27 and TRBJ2-2; 7 bases agree with TRBD2. J was trimmed by 4 bases and V by 1 base; bases with no gene match: 6. Germline CDR1 MNHEY, CDR2 SMNVEV (reference sequence). There are 16 residues in the CDR3. The CDR3 sequence is CASSLYIAGPTGELFF. Written as DNA, the CDR3 is TGTGCCAGCAGTTTATATATAGCGGGTCCCACCGGGGAGCTGTTTTTT.

The V and J genes are TRBV5-4 and TRBJ2-7; the match to TRBD1 covers 10 bases. CDR1 SGHNT and CDR2 YYREEE come from the germline V gene (reference sequence). V was clipped by 4 bases and J by 4 bases; unmatched bases: 11. The CDR3 runs 16 residues. CDR3 loop: CASSPRLGTGEYEQYF. For the CDR3, the DNA is TGTGCCAGCAGCCCACGACTCGGGACAGGGGAGTACGAGCAGTACTTC.

The chain employs TRBV5-1 and TRBJ2-1; 12 bases match TRBD2. The CDR3 runs to 19 residues. Germline loops: CDR1 SGHRS, CDR2 YFSETQ. J lost 2 bases, V lost 5 bases, and 14 bases had no gene match. The CDR3 region is CASSYLPLGLAGTYNEQFF. The CDR3 DNA follows: TGCGCCAGCAGTTATCTCCCGCTGGGACTAGCGGGTACCTACAATGAGCAGTTCTTC.

The chain combines TRBV2 with TRBJ2-7; 10 bases line up with TRBD2. The germline gives CDR1 SNHLY, CDR2 FYNNEI. The CDR3 runs 14 residues. Unmatched junction bases numbered 4, after V lost 3 bases and J lost 5 bases. Written as DNA, the CDR3 is TGTGCCAGCAGTGATAGCGGGAGGATCGACGAGCAGTACTTC. Encoded protein: CASSDSGRIDEQYF.

In its sample, this clone was seen a few times. The rearrangement joins TRBV19 to TRBJ2-7; possibly TRBD1 for D (6 bases). Germline CDR1 is LNHDA and CDR2 is SQIVND (reference sequence). The CDR3 length is 18 residues. With 3 bases removed from V and 0 bases from J, the gap between germline ends came to 21 bases. The CDR3 DNA is TGTGCCAGTAGTATGAGGGGCCTCGATTACAGGGTCTCCTACGAGCAGTACTTC. It yields the protein CASSMRGLDYRVSYEQYF.

There are many counts of this clone. The chain carries TRBV6-4 and TRBJ2-6; D gene unclear. Germline values: CDR1 MRHNA, CDR2 SNTAGT. V shed 3 bases and J shed 2 bases, with 5 bases lying between them. The CDR3 spans 14 residues. The CDR3 nucleotides read TGTGCCAGCAGTGAAACAGCTGGGGCCAACGTCCTGACTTTC. Protein: CASSETAGANVLTF.

The chain couples TRBV19 to TRBJ2-7, with D maybe TRBD2 (6 bases). CDR1 is LNHDA, CDR2 SQIVND, per germline (reference sequence). With 6 bases removed from V and 0 bases from J, the gap between germline ends came to 9 bases. The CDR3 loop spans 13 amino acids. CDR3 in DNA: TGTGCCAGTAGCGGGGGAAGCTCCTACGAGCAGTACTTC. The encoded protein is CASSGGSSYEQYF. The entire variable domain, with the rest obtained from reference TRBV19 and TRBJ2-7, is as follows: DGGITQSPKYLFRKEGQNVTLSCEQNLNHDAMYWYRQDPGQGLRLIYYSQIVNDFQKGDIAEGYSVSREKKESFPLTVTSAQKNPTAFYLCASSGGSSYEQYFGPGTRLTVT.

CDR3: CASSQDDSPSGNTIYF. The CDR3 DNA reads TGCGCCAGCAGCCAAGACGACAGCCCCTCTGGAAACACCATATATTTT. This sequence joins TRBV4-1 and TRBJ1-3, with D possibly matching TRBD1 (5 bases). The length of the CDR3 is 16 residues. V was pared by 0 bases and J by 0 bases, with 9 bases between. Germline CDR1 is MGHRA and CDR2 is YSYEKL.

The chain recombines TRBV9 with TRBJ2-5, with TRBD2 as a possible D gene (6 bases). V shed 2 bases and J shed 2 bases, with 13 bases lying between them. The CDR3 runs 15 residues. The germline V gene encodes CDR1 SGDLS and CDR2 YYNGEE. The CDR3 DNA reads TGTGCCAGCAGCGTGGCGCGGGGTCGGCAAGAGACCCAGTACTTC. Protein product: CASSVARGRQETQYF.

The CDR3 sequence: CASSLTRSSTYGYTF. The CDR3 bases are TGTGCCAGCAGCCTAACTCGCTCTTCCACCTATGGCTACACCTTC. The chain joins TRBV7-8 to TRBJ1-2; D remains unclear. Germline V gives CDR1 SGHVS, CDR2 FQNEAQ. The CDR3 totals 15 residues. V lost 5 bases, J lost 4 bases, and 17 bases lay in between.

The chain couples TRBV27 to TRBJ2-5, with 13 bases that match TRBD2. Gene TRBJ2-7 matches the end of the DNA better, so the J call may be wrong. This CDR3 contains 16 residues. The germline gives CDR1 MNHEY, CDR2 SMNVEV (reference sequence). Written as DNA, the CDR3 is TGTGCCAGCAGTTTTCACCGGACTAGCGGGAGATACGAGCAGTACTTC. Translating it yields CASSFHRTSGRYEQYF.

Written as DNA, the CDR3 is TGTGCCAGCAGCCCTATGACTAGCGGGAGATACGAGACCCAGTACTTC. This gives the protein CASSPMTSGRYETQYF. The chain carries TRBV7-2 and TRBJ2-5, with TRBD2 matching 12 bases. There are 16 residues in the CDR3. V lost 5 bases, J lost 5 bases, and 9 bases stayed unmatched. Germline lookup yields CDR1 SGHTA and CDR2 FQGNSA.

Details on this clone: The sample contains more than one DNA sequence encoding this CDR3. The rearrangement uses TRBV11-3 and TRBJ2-1; unclear D gene. Germline V gives CDR1 SGHNT, CDR2 YENEEA. The V end lost 5 bases, the J end lost 5 bases, and 7 bases lay between the germline ends. The CDR3 is 12 residues long. The CDR3: CASSLADNEQFF. The CDR3 DNA follows: TGTGCCAGCAGCCTGGCCGACAATGAGCAGTTCTTC.

The chain has TRBV19 and TRBJ1-1; D might be TRBD1 (6 bases). This CDR3 comprises 14 residues. V was cut by 2 bases and J by 5 bases, with 12 bases left in between. Germline V gene data show CDR1 as LNHDA and CDR2 as SQIVND (reference sequence). CDR3 in amino acids: CASSISGGLTEAFF. The DNA of the CDR3 is TGTGCCAGTAGTATAAGCGGGGGCTTAACTGAAGCTTTCTTT.

V and J are TRBV5-1 and TRBJ2-5; a possible D gene is TRBD1 (7 bases). The DNA end lines up better with TRBJ2-7; the J call may be wrong. The CDR3 is 15 residues long. CDR1 SGHRS and CDR2 YFSETQ come from the germline V gene. CDR3 sequence: CASREGAIGSYEQYF. The CDR3 region has the DNA TGCGCCAGCAGGGAGGGGGCCATAGGGTCCTACGAGCAGTACTTC.

The V call is TRBV19, the J call TRBJ1-2, with a weak D call TRBD1 (5 bases). There are 14 residues in the CDR3. Trimming pared 6 bases from V and 0 bases from J, leaving 11 bases between. Germline CDR1 is LNHDA and CDR2 is SQIVND (reference sequence). This CDR3 reads CASRVQGSNYGYTF. In DNA form, the CDR3 reads TGTGCCAGTAGGGTCCAGGGCTCTAACTATGGCTACACCTTC.

The V call is TRBV11-2, the J call TRBJ2-5; D is unclear. V lost 4 bases and J lost 1, with 4 bases in between. The V gene's germline CDR1 is SGHAT and CDR2 FQNNGV. This CDR3 region has 12 residues. The CDR3 DNA is TGTGCCAGCAGCTCGAGCCAAGAGACCCAGTACTTC. It translates to CASSSSQETQYF.

Only a few counts were recorded for this clone. The chain is built from TRBV7-2 and TRBJ2-3; 7 bases align to TRBD2. J was trimmed by 2 bases and V by 5 bases; bases with no gene match: 16. The CDR3 has 18 residues. Germline values: CDR1 SGHTA, CDR2 FQGNSA. CDR3 in DNA: TGTGCCAGCAGCCTACAGACTAGCCCCGGGAGATCCACAGATACGCAGTATTTT. Its protein product is CASSLQTSPGRSTDTQYF.

The rearrangement joins TRBV2 to TRBJ2-5, with D possibly TRBD1 on 5 matching bases. The DNA end favors TRBJ2-7, so the J call may be wrong. CDR3 size: 10 residues. Germline CDR1 SNHLY, CDR2 FYNNEI. The CDR3 loop reads CASKDNEQYF. CDR3 sequence (DNA): TGTGCCAGCAAGGACAACGAGCAGTACTTC.